This passage covers 12 T cell receptor beta chains from one sample sequenced in a study of immune evolution from preneoplasia to lung adenocarcinoma. Profiling relied on immunoSEQ multiplex PCR, and the TCRdb table lists in-frame clones only, not all of them. The profile shows some 6,000 clones, 69% of them singletons. The sample comprised FFPE adjacent normal lung tissue. The receptors stem from a person aged 80 or over with lung adenocarcinoma.

The chain joins TRBV7-3 to TRBJ2-2, with 9 nucleotides matching TRBD2. The CDR3 consists of 15 residues. The germline gives CDR1 SGHTA, CDR2 FQGTGA. Trimming removed 5 bases from V and 6 bases from J; junction bases left unmatched: 7. The DNA of the CDR3 is TGTGCCAGCAGCCCGACGACTAGCGGTCCCGGGGAGCTGTTTTTT. This codes for CASSPTTSGPGELFF.

This clone has a handful of counts. V gene TRBV6-1 combines with J gene TRBJ2-1, with D perhaps matching TRBD1 (6 bases). Germline CDR1 reads MNHNS; CDR2 reads SASEGT. The CDR3 runs 17 residues. V lost 3 bases and J 4 bases, leaving 19 bases between the germline ends. CDR3 protein: CASSEGAGSPPYNEQFF. The CDR3 DNA follows: TGTGCCAGCAGTGAGGGGGCGGGCAGCCCTCCTTACAATGAGCAGTTCTTC.

The rearrangement joins TRBV6-4 to TRBJ2-5; D is ambiguous. There are 11 residues in the CDR3. Trimming cost V 4 bases and J 6 bases, with 6 bases left between them. Germline CDR1 MRHNA, CDR2 SNTAGT. DNA for the CDR3: TGTGCCAGCAGTGCTCGGCAGACCCAGTACTTC. This gives the protein CASSARQTQYF.

This clone is classed as large (0.1 to 1%). V usage is TRBV5-6 and J usage is TRBJ2-3; 10 bases agree with TRBD1. Germline V lookup: CDR1 SGHDT, CDR2 YYEEEE. The CDR3 runs 15 residues. Trimming removed 4 bases from V and 3 bases from J; junction bases left unmatched: 5. Here the CDR3 reads CASSRDRGGTDTQYF. As DNA, the CDR3 is TGTGCCAGCAGCAGGGACAGGGGAGGGACAGATACGCAGTATTTT.

This clone is a singleton in its sample. This chain links TRBV6-5 with TRBJ2-7; possible D gene TRBD1, 6 bases. From germline, CDR1 is MNHEY and CDR2 SVGAGI. V lost 3 bases to trimming and J lost 4 bases, with 13 bases between them. The CDR3 consists of 14 residues. In nucleotides, the CDR3 is TGTGCCAGCAGTTATCTGGGACAAACGTACGAGCAGTACTTC. Translating it yields CASSYLGQTYEQYF.

This clone was seen only once. The V and J genes are TRBV5-4 and TRBJ1-4; no reliable D call. Germline assignment: CDR1 SGHNT and CDR2 YYREEE (reference sequence). Trimming pared 1 base from V and 6 bases from J, leaving 10 bases between. CDR3 size: 14 residues. This CDR3 reads CASSLSPADEKLFF. The DNA of the CDR3 is TGTGCCAGCAGCTTGAGTCCCGCGGATGAAAAACTGTTTTTT.

The table lists this clone with a few counts. The chain joins TRBV9 to TRBJ2-3; D is unresolved. The CDR3 totals 15 residues. Deletions cut 0 bases from V and 0 bases from J, with 8 bases between. Germline assignment: CDR1 SGDLS and CDR2 YYNGEE. The CDR3 DNA reads TGTGCCAGCAGCGTAGGACCGGTAAGCACAGATACGCAGTATTTT. As protein: CASSVGPVSTDTQYF.

J is TRBJ2-3 and V is TRBV7-9, with 8 bases identical to TRBD1. Per germline, CDR1 SEHNR and CDR2 FQNEAQ (reference sequence). V lost 3 bases, J lost 12 bases, and 11 bases stayed unmatched. The length of the CDR3 is 14 residues. This CDR3 is CASSFRGQGASQYF. CDR3 bases: TGTGCCAGCAGCTTTCGGGGGCAGGGGGCGTCTCAGTATTTT.

The sample holds a few counts of this clone. The chain employs TRBV11-2 and TRBJ2-1; possibly TRBD2 for D (6 bases). Germline V gene data show CDR1 as SGHAT and CDR2 as FQNNGV. V was cut by 2 bases and J by 2 bases, with 10 bases left in between. The CDR3 is made up of 15 amino acids. The CDR3 DNA reads TGTGCCAGCAGCTTATGGCGGGGCCCCTACAATGAGCAGTTCTTC. This encodes CASSLWRGPYNEQFF.

This sequence joins TRBV5-1 and TRBJ1-6; a possible D gene is TRBD1 (6 bases). Per germline, CDR1 SGHRS and CDR2 YFSETQ. CDR3 length: 14 residues. The V end was cut by 0 bases, the J end by 10 bases, with 11 bases between. CDR3 in DNA: TGCGCCAGCAGCTTGGTGGTGACAGGATCACCCCTCCACTTT. Encoded protein: CASSLVVTGSPLHF.

The chain carries TRBV9 and TRBJ2-7, with D hard to call. Germline CDR1 reads SGDLS; CDR2 reads YYNGEE. Deletions cut 0 bases from V and 3 bases from J, with 13 bases between. This CDR3 contains 15 residues. The CDR3 DNA is TGTGCCAGCAGCGTAGAAATAGATCCCCGCTACGAGCAGTACTTC. It yields the protein CASSVEIDPRYEQYF.

CDR3 bases: TGTGCCAGCAGCTTGGCCGGGACAGGGGCCTACGAGCAGTACTTC. This translates into CASSLAGTGAYEQYF. The chain uses TRBV7-9 and TRBJ2-7, with 10 bases identical to TRBD1. In germline, CDR1 is SEHNR, CDR2 FQNEAQ (reference sequence). The CDR3 runs 15 residues. The V segment lost 3 bases and the J segment 2 bases; nucleotides outside the gene matches: 4.